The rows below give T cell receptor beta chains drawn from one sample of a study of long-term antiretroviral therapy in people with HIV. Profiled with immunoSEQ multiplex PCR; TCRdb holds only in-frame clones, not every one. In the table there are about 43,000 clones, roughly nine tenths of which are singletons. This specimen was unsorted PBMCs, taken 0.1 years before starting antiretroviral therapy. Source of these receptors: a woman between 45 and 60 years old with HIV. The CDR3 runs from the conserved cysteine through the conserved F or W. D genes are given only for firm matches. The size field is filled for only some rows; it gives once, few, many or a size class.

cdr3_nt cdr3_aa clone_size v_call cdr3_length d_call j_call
TGTGCCAGCAGCCTCGGGGCGGGCGGCAATCAGCCCCAGCATTTT CASSLGAGGNQPQHF - TRBV6-5 15 - TRBJ1-5
TGTGCCAGCAGCTCCCGACAGGGATCATACGGCTACACCTTC CASSSRQGSYGYTF - TRBV7-2 14 TRBD1 TRBJ1-2
TGCGCCAGCAGCCCGCTCCAGGGACGCAAAGAGACCCAGTACTTC CASSPLQGRKETQYF - TRBV5-1 15 - TRBJ2-5
TGTGCCTGGAGTTGGGCCCTTGAAGCGGTGCAGTACTTC CAWSWALEAVQYF - TRBV30 13 - TRBJ2-7
TGTGCCAGCAGGACGGGACAACAGAACACTGAAGCTTTCTTT CASRTGQQNTEAFF - TRBV2 14 - TRBJ1-1
TGTGCCAGCAGCTTAGGGGGGCGCATTGTCGAGACCCAGTACTTC CASSLGGRIVETQYF - TRBV7-2 15 - TRBJ2-5
TGTGCCTGGAGTGTAAAGGGCCCCCCCCAGGATGGCTACACCTTC CAWSVKGPPQDGYTF - TRBV30 15 - TRBJ1-2
TGTGCCCACCCGTGGCGAGCGGGGATGGACAATGAGCAGTTCTTC CAHPWRAGMDNEQFF - TRBV2 15 TRBD2 TRBJ2-1
TGTGCCAGCAGCCAAGGACCCCCCCCGGGAGACTATACGCAGTATTTT CASSQGPPPGDYTQYF - TRBV4-2 16 - TRBJ2-3
TGTGCCAGCAGCTTAGGACGTAACTATGGCTACACCTTC CASSLGRNYGYTF - TRBV11-2 13 - TRBJ1-2
TGTGCCAGCAGTTACCAGGGGGGCACTGAAGCTTTCTTT CASSYQGGTEAFF medium-sized TRBV6-6 13 TRBD1 TRBJ1-1
TGTGCCAGTAGTATCAGGGGGCGTTGGGACACTGAAGCTTTCTTT CASSIRGRWDTEAFF - TRBV19 15 TRBD1 TRBJ1-1
TGCGCCAGCACCCTTCTAGGGAATTCAGGAAACACCATATATTTT CASTLLGNSGNTIYF - TRBV5-1 15 - TRBJ1-3
TGTGCCAGCAGCCCAAATGACTATGGCTACACCTTC CASSPNDYGYTF few TRBV11-2 12 - TRBJ1-2
TGTGCCAGCAGTCAAGGGAGTGGCGGCAATTCACCCCTCCACTTT CASSQGSGGNSPLHF - TRBV6-6 15 - TRBJ1-6
TGTGCCAGCAGCGTAAAGGGGGGAGGCGAGCAGTACTTC CASSVKGGGEQYF - TRBV9 13 - TRBJ2-7
TGTGCCAGCAGTCAGTGGGAAGAGGGGAAGTACGAGCAGTACTTC CASSQWEEGKYEQYF - TRBV6-5 15 - TRBJ2-7
TGTGCCATTCGACGGACTAGCCTCGGTGAAGAGACCCAGTACTTC CAIRRTSLGEETQYF - TRBV10-3 15 TRBD2 TRBJ2-5
TGTGCCAGCAGCTTGGCCGACAGAGGTTCACCCCTCCACTTT CASSLADRGSPLHF - TRBV5-6 14 - TRBJ1-6
TGTGCCAGCAGTGAGACAGGGAGCCTTTTTACGCAGTATTTT CASSETGSLFTQYF - TRBV6-1 14 TRBD1 TRBJ2-3
TGTGCCAGCAGCTTAGGTATGAACACTGAAGCTTTCTTT CASSLGMNTEAFF - TRBV11-3 13 - TRBJ1-1
TGTGCCAGCAGCCGGAGGCTTGGGACGCAGTATTTT CASSRRLGTQYF once TRBV5-6 12 - TRBJ2-3